What follows are 22 T cell receptor beta chains derived from one specimen sequenced in a study of CD8+ T cells in alopecia areata. TCR sequencing used cDNA made by reverse transcription of extracted RNA. Only in-frame clones appear in the TCRdb table, and some are missing; sequencing was by immunoSEQ multiplex PCR. The profile covers 180,000 or so clones, with approximately 53% appearing a single time and more than 10% taken by the ten largest. The treatment denotes: oral pan-JAK inhibitor, 5-10 mg twice daily. The starting material was CD8+ T cells sorted from blood, obtained at week 24, from a patient treated with tofacitinib. These receptors all stem from a human donor with alopecia areata.

The chain links TRBV14 to TRBJ2-6; a weak D match, TRBD1 (6 bases). CDR3 size: 15 residues. Germline CDR1 SGHDN, CDR2 FVKESK. V dropped 5 bases and J dropped 3 bases, with 11 bases sitting between them. As DNA, the CDR3 is TGTGCCAGCAGCGAGTCAGGGGTTGGGGCCAACGTCCTGACTTTC. This codes for CASSESGVGANVLTF.

Here the CDR3 DNA reads TGTGCCAGCAGCCTGGGTCGTCCCGGGACTAGAATCAATGAGCAGTTCTTC. Encoded protein: CASSLGRPGTRINEQFF. The chain recombines TRBV7-8 with TRBJ2-1, with 8 bases lining up with TRBD2. The V gene's germline CDR1 is SGHVS and CDR2 FQNEAQ. The junction had 15 bases not matched to a gene; V was cut back by 5 bases and J by 6 bases. The CDR3 runs to 17 residues.

The V call is TRBV25-1, the J call TRBJ1-1; D not resolved. This CDR3 spans 13 amino acids. V was trimmed by 6 bases and J by 5 bases, leaving 13 bases between them. Germline V lookup: CDR1 MGHDK, CDR2 SYGVNS. The chain's CDR3 is CASRAHEQTEAFF. The CDR3 nucleotides read TGTGCCAGCAGGGCCCACGAACAGACTGAAGCTTTCTTT.

This clone was seen only a few times. The chain couples TRBV9 to TRBJ2-1, with D perhaps being TRBD1 or TRBD2 (6 bases each). Germline-derived CDR1 and CDR2 are SGDLS and YYNGEE. The CDR3 totals 13 residues. V was shortened by 3 bases and J by 5 bases, with 9 bases between the two germline ends. CDR3 loop: CASSGGANNEQFF. The DNA of the CDR3 is TGTGCCAGCAGCGGGGGGGCGAACAATGAGCAGTTCTTC.

This clone has just one count. The J gene is TRBJ1-2, the V gene TRBV30, with 7 bases matching TRBD1. Per the germline V gene, CDR1 is GTSNPN and CDR2 is SVGIG (reference sequence). This CDR3 is built from 10 residues. Written as DNA, the CDR3 is TGTCTAGGGGACAGCGTTGGCTACACCTTC. This encodes CLGDSVGYTF.

This chain joins TRBV11-2 and TRBJ2-7; 7 nucleotides align to TRBD2. This CDR3 has 16 residues. V gave up 3 bases and J gave up 2 bases; unmatched junction bases: 10. Germline V CDR1 and CDR2: SGHAT, FQNNGV. CDR3 sequence reads: CASSFLASGAPYEQYF. As DNA, the CDR3 is TGTGCCAGCAGCTTCCTGGCGAGCGGGGCCCCCTACGAGCAGTACTTC.

The chain uses TRBV19 and TRBJ1-2, with 7 bases aligning to TRBD1. Unmatched junction bases numbered 9, after V lost 11 bases and J lost 3 bases. Germline V CDR1 and CDR2: LNHDA, SQIVND (reference sequence). The CDR3 sequence is 13 residues long. The CDR3 coding sequence is TGTGCCTGCAAGGGAACAGGGGACTATGGCTACACCTTC. It is translated as CACKGTGDYGYTF.

This chain joins TRBV5-1 and TRBJ2-1; the D gene is possibly TRBD1 (5 bases). V shed 0 bases and J shed 6 bases, with 13 bases lying between them. The germline V gene has CDR1 SGHRS and CDR2 YFSETQ. The CDR3 has 15 residues. CDR3 loop: CASSLEGAGINEQFF. The DNA for the CDR3 is TGCGCCAGCAGCTTGGAGGGTGCAGGGATCAATGAGCAGTTCTTC.

This chain links TRBV4-3 with TRBJ2-3, with D possibly being TRBD2 (5 bases). The CDR3 has 14 residues. Germline CDR1 is LGHNA and CDR2 is YSLEER. Trimming took 0 bases from V and 3 from J, leaving 7 bases between them. CDR3 amino acids: CASSQDTGTDTQYF. The CDR3 DNA reads as TGCGCCAGCAGCCAAGATACGGGAACAGATACGCAGTATTTT.

This clone appeared a few times. The J gene is TRBJ2-7, the V gene TRBV30; D uncertain. V lost 2 bases to trimming and J lost 3 bases, with 14 bases between them. The CDR3 spans 14 residues. The germline V gene has CDR1 GTSNPN and CDR2 SVGIG (reference sequence). CDR3 in amino acids: CAWSRSRVDYEQYF. CDR3 bases: TGTGCCTGGAGTCGTTCCCGGGTGGACTACGAGCAGTACTTC.

This rearrangement joins TRBV30 to TRBJ2-1; a weak D match, TRBD2 (6 bases). The germline V gene encodes CDR1 GTSNPN and CDR2 SVGIG (reference sequence). CDR3 length equals 16 residues. V lost 1 base and J lost 4, with 17 bases in between. Written as DNA, the CDR3 is TGTGCCTGGAGTGCCCCCCGGAGAGGAGGGTACAATGAGCAGTTCTTC. It encodes CAWSAPRRGGYNEQFF.

The DNA for the CDR3 is TGTGCCAGCAGTTCCGGGACAGTGTATGGCTACACCTTC. Its protein is CASSSGTVYGYTF. This chain connects TRBV6-5 to TRBJ1-2, with TRBD1 matching over 7 bases. This CDR3 is 13 amino acids long. Germline-derived CDR1 and CDR2 are MNHEY and SVGAGI. V lost 4 bases to trimming and J lost 5 bases; unmatched junction nucleotides: 4.

J is TRBJ2-1 and V is TRBV30, with 8 bases aligning to TRBD2. This CDR3 spans 14 amino acids. The V gene's germline CDR1 is GTSNPN and CDR2 SVGIG (reference sequence). The trim removed 0 bases at V and 4 bases at J, leaving 2 bases unmatched. CDR3 residues: CAWSVGTRYNEQFF. CDR3 DNA sequence: TGTGCCTGGAGTGTGGGGACTAGATACAATGAGCAGTTCTTC. Full variable domain (missing parts from reference TRBV30 and TRBJ2-1): SQTIHQWPATLVQPVGSPLSLECTVEGTSNPNLYWYRQAAGRGLQLLFYSVGIGQISSEVPQNLSASRPQDRQFILSSKKLLLSDSGFYLCAWSVGTRYNEQFFGPGTRLTVL.

The chain links TRBV29-1 to TRBJ1-2; TRBD1 matches 8 bases. The CDR3 is 15 residues long. Germline V gene sequence: CDR1 SQVTM, CDR2 ANQGSEA. Trimming took 0 bases from V and 2 from J; bases not matched to a gene: 5. DNA of the CDR3: TGCAGCGTTGAAGATCAGGGACAGGTGAACTATGGCTACACCTTC. This translates into CSVEDQGQVNYGYTF.

The chain carries TRBV19 and TRBJ1-5; D remains ambiguous. In germline, CDR1 is LNHDA, CDR2 SQIVND (reference sequence). V was cut by 3 bases and J by 6 bases, with 12 bases left in between. The length of the CDR3 is 14 residues. CDR3 bases: TGTGCCAGTAGTATTACGGGTATCGGTCAGCCCCAGCATTTT. Amino acids: CASSITGIGQPQHF.

This clone appeared a few times. The V and J genes are TRBV11-1 and TRBJ2-1, with no clear D. The CDR3 runs 14 residues. Per germline, CDR1 SGHAT and CDR2 FQDESV (reference sequence). The V end lost 2 bases, the J end lost 7 bases, and 12 bases lay between the germline ends. In nucleotides, the CDR3 is TGTGCCAGCAGCTTAATCGACGGAGCTAATGAGCAGTTCTTC. Protein sequence: CASSLIDGANEQFF.

This sequence joins TRBV6-6 and TRBJ2-7, with 7 bases fitting TRBD1. The CDR3 runs to 12 residues. After removal of 8 bases from V and 2 bases from J, the junction contained 3 bases not matched to a gene. Germline V gene lookup returns CDR1 MNHNY and CDR2 SVGAGI (reference sequence). The CDR3 sequence: CASQDRPYEQYF. The CDR3 nucleotides read TGTGCCAGCCAGGACAGGCCCTACGAGCAGTACTTC.

The V and J genes are TRBV29-1 and TRBJ2-7, with D tentatively TRBD1 (6 bases). This CDR3 contains 13 residues. Germline loops: CDR1 SQVTM, CDR2 ANQGSEA. Trimming stripped 3 bases from V and 4 bases from J, with 13 bases between. The CDR3 protein is CSVDRGEGYEQYF. The CDR3 DNA is TGCAGCGTTGACAGGGGTGAGGGTTACGAGCAGTACTTC.

V is TRBV30 and J is TRBJ1-2, with a weak D call TRBD1 (5 bases). V shed 3 bases and J shed 4 bases, with 12 bases lying between them. In germline, CDR1 is GTSNPN, CDR2 SVGIG (reference sequence). The CDR3 has 13 residues. The chain's CDR3 is CAWSGAELYGYTF. The CDR3 bases are TGTGCCTGGAGCGGGGCCGAGCTCTATGGCTACACCTTC. The whole variable domain, remainder taken from reference TRBV30 and TRBJ1-2, is SQTIHQWPATLVQPVGSPLSLECTVEGTSNPNLYWYRQAAGRGLQLLFYSVGIGQISSEVPQNLSASRPQDRQFILSSKKLLLSDSGFYLCAWSGAELYGYTFGSGTRLTVV.

Note on this clone: The sample contains more than one DNA sequence encoding this CDR3. The chain joins TRBV29-1 to TRBJ1-2; the match to TRBD1 covers 8 bases. The CDR3 runs 12 residues. V lost 5 bases, J lost 3 bases, and 2 bases stayed unmatched. CDR1 and CDR2 from the germline V gene are SQVTM and ANQGSEA. CDR3 region: CSVLTGDYGYTF. CDR3 DNA sequence: TGCAGCGTTCTGACAGGGGACTATGGCTACACCTTC. Looking up the rest from reference TRBV29-1 and TRBJ1-2 gives the full variable domain: SAVISQKPSRDICQRGTSLTIQCQVDSQVTMMFWYRQQPGQSLTLIATANQGSEATYESGFVIDKFPISRPNLTFSTLTVSNMSPEDSSIYLCSVLTGDYGYTFGSGTRLTVV.

A remark on this clone: Other DNA sequences from this sample encode an identical CDR3 as well. The chain joins TRBV29-1 to TRBJ2-7; TRBD1 might be the D (5 bases). Germline loops: CDR1 SQVTM, CDR2 ANQGSEA. This CDR3 contains 11 residues. Trimming took off 3 bases at V and 3 bases at J, with 6 bases between the two ends. This CDR3 is CSVETDYEQYF. The CDR3 coding sequence is TGCAGCGTTGAGACAGACTACGAGCAGTACTTC.

The V and J genes are TRBV27 and TRBJ2-1, with a weak D call TRBD2 (5 bases). V dropped 2 bases and J dropped 3 bases, with 5 bases sitting between them. This CDR3 is 13 amino acids long. CDR1 and CDR2 from the germline V gene are MNHEY and SMNVEV (reference sequence). The CDR3 sequence: CASSLEGYNEQFF. The CDR3 nucleotides read TGTGCCAGCAGTTTAGAGGGCTACAATGAGCAGTTCTTC.